Listed here are 4 T cell receptor beta chains from one sample, sequenced in a study of shared clonotypes between healthy human individuals. It was CD45RO-negative cells, positively selected for CCR7, that made up naive CD8 cells, with terminally differentiated effector memory CD45RA+ cells excluded. Libraries were prepared by immunoSEQ multiplex PCR; TCRdb keeps only in-frame clonotypes and omits some of them. The repertoire consists of some 2.1 million clones, with just under 95% occurring once and the leading ten covering 1.5% to 2%. Sequences were obtained from naive CD8+ T cells from PBMCs. The receptors stem from a man aged 18 to 30 in good health. Some clones in this sample may be carry-over from other donors' samples.

This chain joins TRBV29-1 and TRBJ2-2, with 7 bases aligning to TRBD1. The germline V gene has CDR1 SQVTM and CDR2 ANQGSEA. This CDR3 contains 15 residues. The trim removed 1 base at V and 4 bases at J, leaving 6 bases unmatched. The CDR3 here is CSVEAETGATGELFF. The CDR3 coding sequence is TGCAGCGTTGAAGCGGAAACAGGGGCCACCGGGGAGCTGTTTTTT.

The chain is built from TRBV7-2 and TRBJ2-1, with D perhaps matching TRBD2 (6 bases). V gave up 4 bases and J gave up 15 bases, with 13 bases separating them. The CDR3 sequence is 11 residues long. CDR1 SGHTA and CDR2 FQGNSA come from the germline V gene. Here the CDR3 DNA reads TGTGCCAGCAGCTCAGCGGGTGGGTGGTTCTTC. Translating it yields CASSSAGGWFF.

V is TRBV9 and J is TRBJ2-5; D remains ambiguous. The germline V gene encodes CDR1 SGDLS and CDR2 YYNGEE. Deletions cut 0 bases from V and 1 base from J, with 10 bases between. The CDR3 totals 15 residues. CDR3 DNA sequence: TGTGCCAGCAGCGTAGGGCCAGCTTCCCAAGAGACCCAGTACTTC. Its protein is CASSVGPASQETQYF.

The chain has TRBV5-4 and TRBJ2-1, with 7 positions matching TRBD2. This CDR3 spans 15 amino acids. Germline lookup yields CDR1 SGHNT and CDR2 YYREEE (reference sequence). V was clipped by 1 base and J by 5 bases; unmatched bases: 6. The CDR3 sequence: CASSLLRETHNEQFF. In DNA form, the CDR3 reads TGTGCCAGCAGCTTGCTGCGGGAGACCCACAATGAGCAGTTCTTC. Based on the CDR3 plus reference TRBV5-4 and TRBJ2-1, the full variable domain is ETGVTQSPTHLIKTRGQQVTLRCSSQSGHNTVSWYQQALGQGPQFIFQYYREEENGRGNFPPRFSGLQFPNYSSELNVNALELDDSALYLCASSLLRETHNEQFFGPGTRLTVL.